This is a list of T cell receptor beta chains from one sample in a study of cytomegalovirus exposure and HLA in healthy donors. Produced via immunoSEQ multiplex PCR; TCRdb's table is partial and in-frame only. Of some 160,000 clones in the sample, roughly 80% were seen once. The sample consisted of PBMCs. These receptors all come from a woman aged 40 to 50 in good health and CMV-seropositive. Each CDR3 is given with its conserved first and last residue. The order of the fields is J gene, V gene, CDR3 protein.

J: TRBJ2-4; V: TRBV11-2; CDR3: CASSPRGRAVGIQYF
J: TRBJ2-3; V: TRBV5-1; CDR3: CASSLGGRDTQYF
J: TRBJ1-6; V: TRBV30; CDR3: CAWRLRGGDSPLHF
J: TRBJ1-5; V: TRBV5-1; CDR3: CASSLDSQGQPQHF
J: TRBJ2-7; V: TRBV7-2; CDR3: CASSQTSGGAYEQYF
J: TRBJ2-7; V: TRBV29-1; CDR3: CSVEGARGGDYEQYF
J: TRBJ1-2; V: TRBV10-2; CDR3: CASVPGGNYGYTF
J: TRBJ2-1; V: TRBV27; CDR3: CASSFSTADEQFF
J: TRBJ1-2; V: TRBV9; CDR3: CASSARGGRLNYGYTF
J: TRBJ2-2; V: TRBV28; CDR3: CASTSSFTANTGELFF
J: TRBJ2-1; V: TRBV27; CDR3: CASSLSLQALAGYNEQFF
J: TRBJ2-7; V: TRBV11-3; CDR3: CASSLGAGASYEQYF
J: TRBJ1-4; V: TRBV9; CDR3: CASSEYSNRNEKLFF
J: TRBJ2-1; V: TRBV2; CDR3: CASEGLAGTEQFF
J: TRBJ2-5; V: TRBV2; CDR3: CASRGWGGEQETQYF
J: TRBJ2-3; V: TRBV5-1; CDR3: CASSLEASSSGGAYTDTQYF
J: TRBJ2-3; V: TRBV5-4; CDR3: CASSGGSITDTQYF
J: TRBJ2-7; V: TRBV29-1; CDR3: CSVTTSSYEQYF
J: TRBJ1-5; V: TRBV10-3; CDR3: CAISESPGQGISSNQPQHF
J: TRBJ1-2; V: TRBV18; CDR3: CASSPSEQGNYGYTF
J: TRBJ1-1; V: TRBV7-8; CDR3: CASSPGGRDTEAFF
J: TRBJ2-3; V: TRBV15; CDR3: CATSGEQGSSTDTQYF
J: TRBJ2-7; V: TRBV27; CDR3: CASRPTGTSGRHEQYF